This T cell receptor (beta chain) was sequenced during a study of OX40 agonist ivuxolimab in advanced cancers. The germline gives CDR1 LNHDA, CDR2 SQIVND (reference sequence). Trimming stripped 11 bases from V and 7 bases from J, with 11 bases between. This CDR3 has 10 amino acids. The repertoire was sequenced with immunoSEQ multiplex PCR; TCRdb's copy has only in-frame clones and lacks some. Here the sample spans about 13,000 clones, roughly 69% being singletons. The sample here was CD4+ or CD8+ T cells sorted from blood, taken in a trial of the OX40 agonist ivuxolimab. The genes are TRBV19 and TRBJ1-2, with unresolved D. The clonotype comes from an adult with an advanced solid tumor such as melanoma, head and neck, liver or kidney cancer. CDR3 loop: CASYSAGYTF. The CDR3 DNA sequence: TGTGCCTCATATTCCGCTGGCTACACCTTC. Based on the CDR3 plus reference TRBV19 and TRBJ1-2, the full variable domain is DGGITQSPKYLFRKEGQNVTLSCEQNLNHDAMYWYRQDPGQGLRLIYYSQIVNDFQKGDIAEGYSVSREKKESFPLTVTSAQKNPTAFYLCASYSAGYTFGSGTRLTVV.